Below are 17 T cell receptor beta chains sequenced from a single sample in a study of blood T cell repertoires in COVID-19. Sequencing was performed with immunoSEQ multiplex PCR; in TCRdb, only in-frame clones are kept and a portion is missing. This repertoire shows a few hundred thousand clones, around 87% found once; its top ten account for about 3%. The sequenced sample consisted of peripheral blood. All receptors come from a human donor in a cohort sampled during active COVID-19.

This clone occurred many times. This chain joins TRBV7-2 and TRBJ2-5, with D tentatively TRBD2 (6 bases). V lost 1 base to trimming and J lost 4 bases, with 16 bases between them. The CDR3 extends over 16 amino acids. Germline V gene sequence: CDR1 SGHTA, CDR2 FQGNSA. The CDR3: CASSLGGTPEVETQYF. CDR3 nucleotide sequence: TGTGCCAGCAGCTTAGGGGGGACTCCGGAGGTAGAGACCCAGTACTTC.

This chain joins TRBV3-1 (or the pseudogene TRBV3-2) and TRBJ2-3; TRBD2 aligns across 12 bases. The trim removed 4 bases at V and 4 bases at J, leaving 6 bases unmatched. The V gene's germline CDR1 is LGHDT and CDR2 YNNKEL (reference sequence). The CDR3 contains 16 residues. Here the CDR3 DNA reads TGTGCCAGCAGCCTACCGACTAGCGGGAGTGCAGATACGCAGTATTTT. Translated: CASSLPTSGSADTQYF.

This chain joins TRBV2 and TRBJ2-2; 9 bases line up with TRBD2. V shed 4 bases, J shed 5 bases, and the junction held 5 bases outside the gene matches. CDR3 length: 15 residues. Germline CDR1 is SNHLY and CDR2 is FYNNEI. The CDR3 nucleotides read TGTGCCAGCAGTGTTTTGGCGGGAGGGACCGGGGAGCTGTTTTTT. This encodes CASSVLAGGTGELFF.

The V call is TRBV5-6, the J call TRBJ1-2, with D perhaps TRBD1 (6 bases). The CDR3 sequence is 15 residues long. In germline, CDR1 is SGHDT, CDR2 YYEEEE. Trimming took 2 bases from V and 0 from J, leaving 11 bases between them. CDR3 bases: TGTGCCAGCAGCTTATCAGGGGACACTAACTATGGCTACACCTTC. Its translation: CASSLSGDTNYGYTF.

This clone was observed a single time. This chain joins TRBV5-1 and TRBJ2-1; 15 bases fit TRBD2. CDR3 size: 19 residues. The germline gives CDR1 SGHRS, CDR2 YFSETQ. With 5 bases clipped from V and 3 bases from J, the junction kept 12 bases outside the gene matches. The CDR3 region has the DNA TGCGCCAGCAGGGTCGGACTAGCGGGGGGGCCTTCGCTCTACAATGAGCAGTTCTTC. Translated, it gives CASRVGLAGGPSLYNEQFF.

V and J are TRBV27 and TRBJ1-2; 8 bases agree with TRBD1. V dropped 3 bases and J dropped 7; count of bases not matched to a gene: 7. The CDR3 loop spans 14 amino acids. Germline CDR1 MNHEY, CDR2 SMNVEV (reference sequence). The CDR3 loop is CASSFLTGEGGYTF. In DNA form, the CDR3 reads TGTGCCAGCAGTTTCCTGACAGGGGAGGGTGGCTACACCTTC.

The chain links TRBV6-5 to TRBJ1-4; 7 bases fit TRBD1. Germline V gene sequence: CDR1 MNHEY, CDR2 SVGAGI. The CDR3 consists of 14 residues. V was clipped by 6 bases and J by 14 bases; unmatched bases: 15. CDR3 amino acids: CASSQQGLEGRLFF. In DNA form, the CDR3 reads TGTGCCAGCAGCCAACAGGGGCTCGAGGGTAGGCTGTTTTTT.

V gene TRBV30 combines with J gene TRBJ1-2; maybe TRBD1 (5 bases). Germline V gene sequence: CDR1 GTSNPN, CDR2 SVGIG (reference sequence). The CDR3 contains 14 residues. Trimming pared 0 bases from V and 8 bases from J, leaving 16 bases between. The CDR3 reads CAWSVRGREEGYTF. The CDR3 nucleotides are TGTGCCTGGAGTGTAAGGGGTCGTGAGGAAGGCTACACCTTC.

The chain links TRBV28 to TRBJ2-1; 8 nucleotides align to TRBD2. This CDR3 region has 17 residues. Per germline, CDR1 MDHEN and CDR2 SYDVKM. Trimming cost V 5 bases and J 0 bases; bases outside gene matches: 9. CDR3 region: CASSPRGSGVSYNEQFF. For the CDR3, the DNA is TGTGCCAGCAGTCCCCGAGGTAGCGGGGTCTCCTACAATGAGCAGTTCTTC.

The J gene is TRBJ1-5, the V gene TRBV6-1; D unresolved. V was clipped by 0 bases and J by 7 bases, with 13 bases between them. The CDR3 totals 15 residues. Germline CDR1 reads MNHNS; CDR2 reads SASEGT. CDR3 protein: CASSEAPQSGQPQHF. In nucleotides, the CDR3 is TGTGCCAGCAGTGAAGCCCCGCAGAGCGGGCAGCCCCAGCATTTT.

The chain links TRBV19 to TRBJ2-7; 8 bases line up with TRBD2. CDR1 LNHDA and CDR2 SQIVND come from the germline V gene (reference sequence). Trimming took 3 bases from V and 3 from J; bases not matched to a gene: 7. The CDR3 loop spans 15 amino acids. Written as DNA, the CDR3 is TGTGCCAGTAGTATGCTGTCGAGCGGGGGCTACGAGCAGTACTTC. It codes for CASSMLSSGGYEQYF.

V is TRBV28 and J is TRBJ1-5; D remains unclear. V lost 3 bases and J 4 bases, leaving 10 bases between the germline ends. Germline assignment: CDR1 MDHEN and CDR2 SYDVKM. CDR3 length: 14 amino acids. This CDR3 reads CASSFQANNQPQHF. The CDR3 bases are TGTGCCAGCAGTTTTCAGGCCAATAATCAGCCCCAGCATTTT.

V and J are TRBV30 and TRBJ2-3; tentatively, D is TRBD2 (6 bases). From germline, CDR1 is GTSNPN and CDR2 SVGIG (reference sequence). The CDR3 spans 14 residues. Between the trimmed V and J ends, which lost 2 bases and 3 bases, there was a span of 12 bases. CDR3 bases: TGTGCCTGGAGTTTAGGCGGGATGACAGATACGCAGTATTTT. This translates into CAWSLGGMTDTQYF.

V gene TRBV5-8 combines with J gene TRBJ2-7; 9 bases agree with TRBD1. Trimming at V came to 0 bases and at J to 0 bases, leaving 7 bases not matched to a gene. Germline CDR1 SGHTS, CDR2 YDEGEE. The CDR3 consists of 17 residues. Written as DNA, the CDR3 is TGTGCCAGCAGCTTGGAGGGGGACAGGGCCAGCTCCTACGAGCAGTACTTC. It translates to CASSLEGDRASSYEQYF.

The V gene is TRBV19, the J gene TRBJ2-1; a weak D match, TRBD2 (5 bases). The germline CDR1 and CDR2 sequences are LNHDA and SQIVND (reference sequence). The CDR3 totals 14 residues. V was cut by 3 bases and J by 1 base, with 7 bases left in between. This CDR3 reads CASSMRASYNEQFF. In nucleotides, the CDR3 is TGTGCCAGTAGTATGAGGGCATCCTACAATGAGCAGTTCTTC.

The gene calls are TRBV18 and TRBJ2-5, with a possible D match to TRBD1 (6 bases). Germline CDR1 KGHSH, CDR2 LQKENI. The CDR3 runs to 14 residues. Deletions cut 5 bases from V and 1 base from J, with 11 bases between. The CDR3 here is CASSSTGRQETQYF. The CDR3 region has the DNA TGTGCCAGCTCAAGTACAGGGCGCCAAGAGACCCAGTACTTC.

This sequence joins TRBV12-5 and TRBJ1-1; D ambiguous. This CDR3 is built from 12 residues. The germline V and J ends were trimmed by 3 bases and 5 bases, with 7 bases remaining between them. CDR1 LGHNT and CDR2 FRNRAP come from the germline V gene. The CDR3 sequence: CASGFGRTEAFF. The DNA of the CDR3 is TGTGCTAGTGGTTTTGGGAGGACTGAAGCTTTCTTT.